A single sample gave rise to the 10 T cell receptor beta chains below, sequenced in a study of shared clonotypes between healthy human individuals. Libraries were prepared by immunoSEQ multiplex PCR; TCRdb keeps only in-frame clonotypes and omits some of them. The sample contains approximately 2.1 million clones, about 92% of which appear only once. The sequenced material came from naive CD4+ T cells from PBMCs. Described subset: CD45RA+ positively selected. These receptors were obtained from a man aged 18 to 29 in good health. Some clones in this sample may be carry-over from other donors' samples.

The chain recombines TRBV7-9 with TRBJ1-1, with D possibly being TRBD1 (5 bases). V was shortened by 5 bases and J by 7 bases, with 14 bases between the two germline ends. CDR1 is SEHNR, CDR2 FQNEAQ, per germline (reference sequence). The CDR3 sequence is 13 residues long. The CDR3 is CASSRGPFFEAFF. The CDR3 bases are TGTGCCAGCAGCCGGGGCCCCTTCTTTGAAGCTTTCTTT. Complete variable domain (other parts from reference TRBV7-9 and TRBJ1-1): DTGVSQNPRHKITKRGQNVTFRCDPISEHNRLYWYRQTLGQGPEFLTYFQNEAQLEKSRLLSDRFSAERPKGSFSTLEIQRTEQGDSAMYLCASSRGPFFEAFFGQGTRLTVV.

V usage is TRBV5-1 and J usage is TRBJ2-2; 11 bases are shared with TRBD2. J lost 3 bases, V lost 2 bases, and 3 bases had no gene match. Germline loops: CDR1 SGHRS, CDR2 YFSETQ. CDR3 length: 16 amino acids. The CDR3 DNA sequence: TGCGCCAGCAGCTTTCTACTAGCGGGAGACACCGGGGAGCTGTTTTTT. Its protein product is CASSFLLAGDTGELFF.

This chain connects TRBV5-1 to TRBJ2-5, with D possibly matching TRBD1 (5 bases). CDR1 is SGHRS and CDR2 is YFSETQ in the germline V gene. The CDR3 loop spans 15 amino acids. V was pared by 4 bases and J by 1 base, with 14 bases between. The CDR3 loop is CASSLEAGSQETQYF. The CDR3 bases are TGCGCCAGCAGCCTCGAGGCAGGGTCCCAAGAGACCCAGTACTTC.

A remark on this clone: An end of the junction differs from the germline gene, which may be a read error. In DNA form, the CDR3 reads TGTGCCAGCAGCGGACCGGGACTAGCTTCCTCCGAGCAGTACTTC. It encodes CASSGPGLASSEQYF. The chain links TRBV5-4 to TRBJ2-7, with 9 positions matching TRBD2. The CDR3 has 15 amino acids. The germline CDR1 and CDR2 sequences are SGHNT and YYREEE (reference sequence).

The chain links TRBV7-2 to TRBJ2-7, with D hard to call. In germline, CDR1 is SGHTA, CDR2 FQGNSA. The germline V and J ends were trimmed by 5 bases and 6 bases, with 11 bases remaining between them. The CDR3 is 12 amino acids. The CDR3 here is CASSLIRTEQYF. CDR3 nucleotide sequence: TGTGCCAGCAGCCTAATCCGGACCGAGCAGTACTTC.

The V gene is TRBV28, the J gene TRBJ2-7; 8 nucleotides agree with TRBD1. There are 13 residues in the CDR3. The germline gives CDR1 MDHEN, CDR2 SYDVKM. Trimming removed 7 bases from V and 3 bases from J; junction bases left unmatched: 5. In nucleotides, the CDR3 is TGTGCCAGCACCCGGACAGGGTACTACGAGCAGTACTTC. Its protein is CASTRTGYYEQYF.

The J gene is TRBJ1-5, the V gene TRBV7-8; D might be TRBD1 (5 bases). In germline, CDR1 is SGHVS, CDR2 FQNEAQ. Trimming cost V 5 bases and J 5 bases, with 13 bases left between them. This CDR3 contains 14 residues. This chain's CDR3 is CASSLVGGDQPQHF. The CDR3 DNA follows: TGTGCCAGCAGCCTCGTTGGGGGGGATCAGCCCCAGCATTTT. The full variable domain, in which reference TRBV7-8 and TRBJ1-5 provide the parts outside the CDR3, is GAGVSQSPRYKVAKRGQDVALRCDPISGHVSLFWYQQALGQGPEFLTYFQNEAQLDKSGLPSDRFFAERPEGSVSTLKIQRTQQEDSAVYLCASSLVGGDQPQHFGDGTRLSIL.

This chain uses TRBV7-9 with TRBJ2-4; perhaps TRBD1 as D (6 bases). This CDR3 has 14 amino acids. Per germline, CDR1 SEHNR and CDR2 FQNEAQ (reference sequence). Trimming removed 5 bases at V and 6 bases at J, with 14 bases between. The CDR3 nucleotides are TGTGCCAGCAGCGTTACAGGGCTTATAAACATTCAGTACTTC. Its translation: CASSVTGLINIQYF.

The rearrangement joins TRBV5-4 to TRBJ2-7; D is ambiguous. The CDR3 is 15 residues long. Germline V gives CDR1 SGHNT, CDR2 YYREEE (reference sequence). V was shortened by 4 bases and J by 3 bases, with 17 bases between the two germline ends. The CDR3, as DNA: TGTGCCAGCAGCCCCATGGCCGTCGACGGCTACGAGCAGTACTTC. Amino acids: CASSPMAVDGYEQYF.

This clone has only one observation. The rearrangement uses TRBV5-8 and TRBJ1-2; no definite D call. The CDR3 loop spans 14 amino acids. V was trimmed by 2 bases and J by 4 bases, leaving 12 bases between them. The germline CDR1 and CDR2 sequences are SGHTS and YDEGEE. Here the CDR3 reads CASSLVEFLYGYTF. The DNA for the CDR3 is TGTGCCAGCAGCTTAGTAGAATTCCTCTATGGCTACACCTTC.